The rows below give T cell receptor beta chains drawn from one sample of a study of blood T cell repertoires in COVID-19. Measured with immunoSEQ multiplex PCR; TCRdb has only the in-frame clones, and not every one. The sample consists of approximately 230,000 clones, under 90% of them appearing once. Sequences were obtained from PBMCs or T cells enriched from blood (not recorded which). These receptors all stem from a man between 35 and 55 years old who had recovered from COVID-19. Both conserved end residues are part of each CDR3. The order of the fields is V gene, clone size, D gene, J gene, CDR3 length, CDR3 DNA, CDR3 protein. The D gene is left open where the match is weak. A row's size may be missing; if present it is once, few, many or a size class.

V: TRBV4-2
size: -
D: -
J: TRBJ2-7
length: 14
DNA: TGTGCCAGCAGCCAGGATGACTACCCCTACGAGCAGTACTTC
CDR3: CASSQDDYPYEQYF

V: TRBV21-1
size: once
D: -
J: TRBJ1-1
length: 16
DNA: TGTGCCAGCAGCAGCGTAACAGGGGCTGTCAACACTGAAGCTTTCTTT
CDR3: CASSSVTGAVNTEAFF

V: TRBV12-1
size: -
D: -
J: TRBJ1-1
length: 21
DNA: TGTGCCAGCAGCTTGCCTCCGTTTGGGGCGAGAGGTGAGGGGGCAGACACTGAAGCTTTCTTT
CDR3: CASSLPPFGARGEGADTEAFF

V: TRBV5-8
size: -
D: TRBD1
J: TRBJ2-5
length: 17
DNA: TGTGCCAGCAGCTTGGGTTGGACAGGGTACAATCAAGAGACCCAGTACTTC
CDR3: CASSLGWTGYNQETQYF

V: TRBV4-3
size: -
D: -
J: TRBJ2-7
length: 15
DNA: TGCGCCAGCAGCCAAGATTTCCCAGGGACCTACGAGCAGTACTTC
CDR3: CASSQDFPGTYEQYF

V: TRBV19
size: -
D: -
J: TRBJ1-1
length: 10
DNA: TGTGCCACCCGGAACACTGAAGCTTTCTTT
CDR3: CATRNTEAFF

V: TRBV19
size: -
D: -
J: TRBJ2-1
length: 16
DNA: TGTGCCAGTACTTCAGGGCTCTACCCCACTTACAATGAGCAGTTCTTC
CDR3: CASTSGLYPTYNEQFF

V: TRBV18
size: -
D: -
J: TRBJ2-7
length: 14
DNA: TGTGCCAGCTCACCACCGTCCTTCTCCTACGAGCAGTACTTC
CDR3: CASSPPSFSYEQYF

V: TRBV29-1
size: -
D: TRBD2
J: TRBJ2-5
length: 18
DNA: TGCAGCGTTGGCGGCGCGGGACTAGCGGGGGTCCCGGGGGAGACCCAGTACTTC
CDR3: CSVGGAGLAGVPGETQYF

V: TRBV6-5
size: -
D: TRBD1
J: TRBJ1-1
length: 16
DNA: TGTGCCAGCAGTTACTCGGACAGGACTCCGAACACTGAAGCTTTCTTT
CDR3: CASSYSDRTPNTEAFF

V: TRBV20-1
size: -
D: -
J: TRBJ2-5
length: 11
DNA: TGCAGTGCGGACGGGGAAGAGACCCAGTACTTC
CDR3: CSADGEETQYF

V: TRBV19
size: -
D: -
J: TRBJ1-5
length: 14
DNA: TGTGCCAGTACCGCAGGGCATAGCAATCAGCCCCAGCATTTT
CDR3: CASTAGHSNQPQHF

V: TRBV5-1
size: -
D: TRBD1
J: TRBJ2-7
length: 15
DNA: TGCGCCAGCAGCTCTTCCCCCGGGACAGCTTACGAGCAGTACTTC
CDR3: CASSSSPGTAYEQYF

V: TRBV5-4
size: many
D: -
J: TRBJ2-1
length: 15
DNA: TGTGCCAGCAGCTTGGAGCCCGGGGAAACCAATGAGCAGTTCTTC
CDR3: CASSLEPGETNEQFF

V: TRBV28
size: -
D: TRBD1
J: TRBJ2-7
length: 14
DNA: TGTGCCAGCAGTTTGAGGAACAGGGGCAACGAGCAGTACTTC
CDR3: CASSLRNRGNEQYF